This T cell receptor (beta chain) was identified in a study of cytomegalovirus exposure and HLA in healthy donors. Study results and limitations: Later analysis associated a missense DCLRE1C variant with TCR beta V- and J-gene trimming.

It was with 60 Vbeta and 13 Jbeta primers that the PCR ran. Profiled with immunoSEQ multiplex PCR; TCRdb holds only in-frame clones, not every one. The sample spans approximately 110,000 clones; the ten largest clones claim around 3.9%. As regards this clone: The antigen remains unidentified.

The CDR3 has 15 residues. Trimming pared 0 bases from V and 4 bases from J, leaving 15 bases between. Looked up from germline, CDR1 is SQVTM and CDR2 is ANQGSEA. Sequencing was performed on PBMCs. The J gene is TRBJ1-2, the V gene TRBV29-1, with D possibly matching TRBD1 (6 bases). The sequence came from a man aged 18 to 30 in good health and CMV-seronegative. The CDR3 coding sequence is TGCAGCGTTGAAGAGTGGGGGCGCTGGAGCTATGGCTACACCTTC. Protein sequence: CSVEEWGRWSYGYTF.